The clone carrying this T cell receptor (beta chain) was detected only once. As yet, its antigen is unknown. Trimming took 4 bases from V and 6 from J, leaving 11 bases between them. Germline lookup yields CDR1 SGHDT and CDR2 YYEEEE. The CDR3 is made up of 14 amino acids. This entry comes from a study of breast tumors, draining lymph nodes, adjacent tissues. Study-wide results and caveats: Tumor T cell lymph node origin was a supported hypothesis, not proven. Findings are consistent with lymph node origin and intratumoral expansion of most tumor T cells. Tumors had less TCR diversity than lymph nodes, more than nontumor tissue. Tumor and nontumor repertoires were significantly more similar in luminal-like than in basal-like breast cancer.

TCRdb analysed the multiplex PCR reads with MiXCR anew, one entry per CDR3 protein. The sample holds under 150,000 distinct CDR3 sequences, over 20% seen once. Samples came from axillary lymph nodes draining the breast cancer. The chain has TRBV5-6 and TRBJ1-6, with D hard to call. Sequences were obtained from axillary lymph node tissue. The clonotype was recovered from a female donor with breast cancer. Some clones in this sample may be carry-over from other donors' samples. The CDR3 here is CASSLAPSNSPLHF. In nucleotides, the CDR3 is TGTGCCAGCAGCCTGGCTCCGAGTAATTCACCCCTCCACTTT.